The rows below give T cell receptor beta chains drawn from one sample of a study of post-analysis software for immune sequencing data. TCRdb reprocessed the PCR reads with MiXCR, giving one entry per CDR3 protein. The data hold roughly 620,000 distinct CDR3 sequences, with around 44% observed a single time. The sample taken for sequencing was blood. These receptors originate from a girl aged 5-17 years with multiple sclerosis. Each CDR3 is given with its conserved first and last residue. A D gene is named only where the DNA matches it firmly. Rows may omit the clone size; those that give it use once, few, many or a size class.

d_gene	j_gene	len	v_gene	abundance	CDR3nt	CDR3aa
-	TRBJ2-5	16	TRBV7-8	few	TGTGCCAGCAGCTCCAACAGGGTTTACGACCAAGAGACCCAGTACTTC	CASSSNRVYDQETQYF
-	TRBJ1-4	14	TRBV15	-	TGTGCCACCAGCAGAGATTCGGTACAAACAGGACTGTTTTTT	CATSRDSVQTGLFF
TRBD1	TRBJ2-2	16	TRBV27	-	TGTGCCAGCAGTTTTACAGGGGGCTGGGGTACCGGGGAGCTGTTTTTT	CASSFTGGWGTGELFF
TRBD1	TRBJ1-2	18	TRBV4-1	-	TGCGCCAGCAGCCAAGGAAGACTCCGGGACAGGGGGAACTATGGCTACACCTTC	CASSQGRLRDRGNYGYTF
-	TRBJ2-7	13	TRBV4-1	-	TGCGCCAGCAGCCTCCTAAGGTTCTACGAGCAGTACTTC	CASSLLRFYEQYF
TRBD2	TRBJ2-3	17	TRBV24-1	once	TGTGCCACCAGTGACCCCGGGACTAGCGGGAGCACAGATACGCAGTATTTT	CATSDPGTSGSTDTQYF
-	TRBJ2-1	15	TRBV29-1	-	TGCAGCGTTGTGGGGGTCTGGCAGGGGTACAATGAGCAGTTCTTC	CSVVGVWQGYNEQFF
-	TRBJ2-1	13	TRBV2	-	TGTGCCACGGACAGAACCTCCTACAATGAGCAGTTCTTC	CATDRTSYNEQFF
-	TRBJ2-1	16	TRBV7-7	few	TGTGCTGGACACAGGCTCGGAACGGGAGATATCAATGAGCAGTTCTTC	CAGHRLGTGDINEQFF
-	TRBJ2-3	13	TRBV12-3/TRBV12-4	few	TGTGCCAGCAGTTGGGACTCTTCAGATACGCAGTATTTT	CASSWDSSDTQYF
-	TRBJ1-1	15	TRBV28	once	TGTGCCAGCAGCCTACATGGGGTTATGAACACTGAAGCTTTCTTT	CASSLHGVMNTEAFF
TRBD1	TRBJ1-1	14	TRBV13	-	TGTGCCAGCAGATCCCGGGACAGGGGATTTGGAGCTTTCTTT	CASRSRDRGFGAFF
-	TRBJ1-2	15	TRBV6-1	-	TGTGCCAGCAGTGAAGAAAGCGTAGTTGGGTCGGGCTACACCTTC	CASSEESVVGSGYTF
-	TRBJ2-2	13	TRBV6-4	few	TGTGCCAGCAGTGACTCAGACACCGGGGAGCTGTTTTTT	CASSDSDTGELFF
TRBD2	TRBJ2-1	14	TRBV20-1	-	TGCAGTGCATCCGGGACTAGCGGCTACAATGAGCAGTTCTTC	CSASGTSGYNEQFF
TRBD1	TRBJ2-7	16	TRBV4-2	-	TGTGCCAGCAGCCAAGAGGCGGACAGGAACTCCTACGAGCAGTACTTC	CASSQEADRNSYEQYF
TRBD2	TRBJ2-7	15	TRBV20-1	-	TGCAGTGCTAGAGGAGGGCTAGCGGGAGACTACGAGCAGTACTTC	CSARGGLAGDYEQYF
-	TRBJ2-5	16	TRBV6-2/TRBV6-3	-	TGTGCCAGCAGTTACTTAAGGGTTCAGTCCGGGGAGACCCAGTACTTC	CASSYLRVQSGETQYF
-	TRBJ2-7	14	TRBV3-1	-	TGTGCCAGCAGCAGGGGGGGAAAGTCCTACGAGCAGTACTTC	CASSRGGKSYEQYF
TRBD1	TRBJ1-2	13	TRBV20-1	few	TGCAGTGCTCACCGACAGGGGGCCTATGGCTACACCTTC	CSAHRQGAYGYTF
TRBD2	TRBJ2-1	15	TRBV6-2/TRBV6-3	-	TGTGCCAGCAGTCTAGCGGGAGTCGCGACGAATGAGCAGTTCTTC	CASSLAGVATNEQFF
-	TRBJ2-3	16	TRBV4-2	-	TGTGCCAGCAGCCAAGCTGGGCCTGGGGATCTAGATACGCAGTATTTT	CASSQAGPGDLDTQYF
TRBD2	TRBJ2-6	22	TRBV12-3/TRBV12-4	-	TGTGCCAGCAGTTTAGCCTTAAGGGCCTCTCAGCGGGAGGGCCCTGGGGCCAACGTCCTGACTTTC	CASSLALRASQREGPGANVLTF
TRBD2	TRBJ2-1	16	TRBV4-1	few	TGCGCCAGCAGCCAGGAAGGGACTAGCGGGACCGATGAGCAGTTCTTC	CASSQEGTSGTDEQFF
-	TRBJ2-7	15	TRBV5-1	-	TGCGCCAGCAGCTTGGACATTCGAAGGGGCTACGAGCAGTACTTC	CASSLDIRRGYEQYF
-	TRBJ1-2	15	TRBV12-3/TRBV12-4	-	TGTGCCAGCAGTCCGACCCAGGAGCGTGTTAGTCGCTACACCTTC	CASSPTQERVSRYTF
-	TRBJ1-1	13	TRBV12-3/TRBV12-4	-	TGTGCCAGCACCCATTGGGTGAACACTGAAGCTTTCTTT	CASTHWVNTEAFF
TRBD1	TRBJ1-5	14	TRBV7-8	few	TGTGCCAGCAGCTCGGACAGGGCGCATCAGCCCCAGCATTTT	CASSSDRAHQPQHF
-	TRBJ2-1	14	TRBV7-6	-	TGTGCCAGCAGCTTGCGGGACTGGTACAATGAGCAGTTCTTC	CASSLRDWYNEQFF
TRBD1	TRBJ2-1	14	TRBV12-3/TRBV12-4	few	TGTGCCAGCAGCTCAGGGGGCCTAGGCTATGAGCAGTTCTTC	CASSSGGLGYEQFF
-	TRBJ1-1	13	TRBV20-1	-	TGCAGTGCTAGAGATCCCCAGAAGGATGAAGCTTTCTTT	CSARDPQKDEAFF
-	TRBJ1-2	15	TRBV6-1	once	TGTGCCAGCAGTGAAAGAGGCCGACAGGAAAGGGGCTACACCTTC	CASSERGRQERGYTF
TRBD1	TRBJ1-5	14	TRBV12-3/TRBV12-4	-	TGTGCCAGCAGTTTCAGACAGGGCCCGCAGCCCCAGCATTTT	CASSFRQGPQPQHF
TRBD2	TRBJ2-1	17	TRBV4-2	-	TGTGCCAGCAGCCAAGATCTAGCGGGGGGTAGTGGGTATGAGCAGTTCTTC	CASSQDLAGGSGYEQFF
-	TRBJ2-4	12	TRBV14	-	TGTGCCAGCAGCCAAGCCAAAAACATTCAGTACTTC	CASSQAKNIQYF
-	TRBJ2-6	14	TRBV12-3/TRBV12-4	-	TGTGCCAGCAGTAAGCCCCAGGGGGCCAACGTCCTGACTTTC	CASSKPQGANVLTF
TRBD1	TRBJ1-1	14	TRBV12-3/TRBV12-4	few	TGTGCCAGCAGCCCTTCCGGACAGGAGGGTGAAGCTTTCTTT	CASSPSGQEGEAFF